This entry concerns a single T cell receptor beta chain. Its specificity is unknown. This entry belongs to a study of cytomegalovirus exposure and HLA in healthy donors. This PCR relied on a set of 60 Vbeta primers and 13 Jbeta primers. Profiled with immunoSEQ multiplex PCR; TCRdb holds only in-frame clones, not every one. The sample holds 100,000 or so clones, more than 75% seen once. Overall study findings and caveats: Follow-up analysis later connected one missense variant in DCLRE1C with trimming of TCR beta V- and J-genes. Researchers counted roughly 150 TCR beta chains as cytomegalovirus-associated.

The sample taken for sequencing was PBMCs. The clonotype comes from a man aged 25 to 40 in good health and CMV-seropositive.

CDR3 nucleotides: TGTGCCTGGAGTGTACTGGACAGCTCGTCCGGCTACACCTTC. Amino acid sequence: CAWSVLDSSSGYTF. The gene calls are TRBV30 and TRBJ1-2, with D perhaps matching TRBD1 (6 bases). The CDR3 sequence is 14 residues long. Germline assignment: CDR1 GTSNPN and CDR2 SVGIG (reference sequence). Trimming shortened V by 0 bases and J by 8 bases, and 16 bases separated the two germline ends.